This T cell receptor (beta chain) stems from a study of cytomegalovirus exposure and HLA in healthy donors (dated by TCRdb to the late 2010s). For the study in its entirety: An earlier analysis of under 600 of the donors reported about 290 Gb of sequence data and 100 million to 130 million unique TCR beta sequences from approximately 180 million T cells. Approximately 300 gigabases of sequencing data and around 80 million unique TCR sequences made up an early release that covered 500 to 700 HLA-typed donors. Among the roughly 390 genotyped donors, around 81% belonged to the genetic ancestry cluster associated with self-reported Caucasian donors. The study aimed to test whether cataloging public T cell receptors could reveal signatures of past pathogen exposure. The study used immunosequencing to profile the T cell repertoires of approximately 640 subjects and linked those repertoires to cytomegalovirus serostatus. In addition to the first cohort of 666 subjects, a separate validation cohort of around 110 different subjects was used. To predict cytomegalovirus infection status, the study brought together high-throughput TCR immunosequencing, statistical association of individual TCRs with disease status, and machine learning. To study patterns of TCR occurrence, a later analysis re-analyzed previously published TCR beta repertoires from around 700 donors and added high-resolution HLA genotyping. The later analysis used no new phenotypic data to find candidate immune exposures, relying instead on TCR beta sequences and their occurrence across donors. An earlier analysis of several hundred of the donors applied high-throughput TCR beta sequencing to assess whether each TCR beta V gene segment acted as functional or pseudogenic. Donor age, sex, ethnicity and CMV serostatus were compiled alongside the repertoire data. In a later genetic analysis, genome-wide SNP genotypes for about three fifths of the 666 donors were used, and that subset was treated as a discovery cohort. All discovery cohort repertoires had been generated using a single sequencing platform. Both class I and class II loci were covered by HLA typing, at four-digit resolution. Typing coverage differed by locus: A, B, C, DRB1 and DQB1 were typed in roughly 620-640 donors, DQA1 in about 550, DPA1 in 600 to 610, and DPB1 in approximately 450. Four to six DR-DQ haplotypes were handled as single units for association and clustering, since linkage in the cohort was strong. Among some 400 genotyped donors of the cohort, an average of approximately 240,000 unique TCR beta nucleotide sequences were sequenced per donor, 15% to 20% of them non-productive.

The cohort consisted of 666 healthy bone marrow donors. All cohort members were sampled while nominally healthy, although unrecorded immune exposures were likely present. The donor was CMV seronegative and was included in the group of several hundred seronegative cohort members. Each donor provided a peripheral blood sample, and peripheral blood mononuclear cells were used for TCR beta sequencing. The Qiagen DNeasy Blood Extraction Kit was used to extract genomic DNA from the blood cell samples. Library construction relied on the immunoSEQ multiplex PCR assay. The multiplex PCR relied on a mix of 60 forward primers for TCR Vbeta segments and 13 reverse primers for TCR Jbeta segments. The CDR3 region of rearranged TCR beta genes was amplified from genomic DNA with a multiplex PCR assay. The Illumina HiSeq System was used to sequence the amplified TCR beta libraries as 87-base-pair reads. As for the authors' bioinformatics: A later analysis tallied 70 million to 100 million unique TCR beta chains across the 650 to 750 repertoires, and around 9.9 million of those chains were shared by two or more donors. Raw reads were error-corrected and collapsed into unique sequences with a nearest-neighbor algorithm that merged closely related sequences to remove PCR and sequencing errors. Alignment of CDR3 sequences to IMGT reference sequences was used to assign V, D and J gene segments. Each retained sequence needed at least a six-nucleotide match to both a V gene segment and a J gene segment. A rearrangement counted as productive if the CDR3 had no stop codons and remained in frame with V and J, and every other rearrangement counted as non-productive. Following IMGT convention, CDR3 was defined as the stretch from the second conserved V-encoded cysteine up to the conserved J-encoded phenylalanine. In an earlier analysis of just under 600 of the donors, sequences lacking an unambiguous match to a single V gene segment were excluded. An earlier analysis of about 600 of the donors called V segments functional above 56.7% productive rearrangements and segregating when the between-donor standard deviation exceeded 5%. A statistical classification framework was built for diagnosing cytomegalovirus status from the catalog of TCR beta chain sequences. In a later analysis, TCR nucleotide sequences were compared against IMGT/GENE-DB human TR gene sequences so that V and J genes could be assigned. A later analysis assigned CDR3 sequences and most-parsimonious VDJ recombination scenarios with the TCRdist pipeline. In a later analysis, each TCR beta chain was defined by its CDR3 amino acid sequence together with its V-gene family, and reads without a unique V-gene family were excluded. As a way to deal with suspected cross-contamination and a sequencing artifact, a later analysis dropped approximately 570 nucleotide sequences that were highly shared and had low generation probability. For each public chain, a later analysis derived a clonal expansion index from normalized ranks of inferred template counts within each repertoire. A later analysis computed generation probabilities with a VDJ recombination model fitted to out-of-frame rearrangements, and checked the results against IGoR. In a later analysis, hypergeometric tests were used to score TCR-TCR, TCR-HLA and TCR-CMV co-occurrence, with a repertoire-size bias correction applied to TCR pairs. A later analysis estimated false discovery rates by permuting HLA or CMV assignments 20 times. In a later analysis, co-occurring TCRs were grouped using DBSCAN, and TCRdist sequence similarity was added for clustering within HLA-allele-positive subsets. For co-occurrence clustering, repertoires with fewer than 30,000 or more than 120,000 public chains were excluded, along with several repertoires with anomalous nucleotide sharing. Sourced from immuneACCESS, this table was stored by TCRdb with only in-frame sequences that have V and J called. A share of the clones is absent; for the studies checked, an unresolved V gene accounts for under half, and the remainder has no known explanation. That table is the source of V, J and clone size, and D and trimming were worked out from the DNA. For this sample the table gives some 170,000 clones, of which 80% were detected only once. Around 1.3% of the sample rests with the top ten.

From cysteine to phenylalanine, the CDR3 is 16 amino acids long. Only the CDR3 part of the read is kept: 48 bases, read in frame from the first base. Trimming removed 6 bases from V and 2 bases from J, leaving 20 bases between the germline ends. The germline V gene provides CDR1 ENHRY and CDR2 SYGVKD. General study outcomes and caveats: For the cohort, immune exposure information was limited to CMV serostatus. Broadly in line with IMGT annotations, most TCR beta V segments showed up in productive rearrangements about 87% or about 30% of the time in an earlier analysis of several hundred of the donors. V-gene and J-gene trimming of TCR beta chains was associated with a missense DCLRE1C variant in a later genetic analysis, and the association was replicated in an independent cohort. A group of highly shared sequence variants was considered likely to be a technical artifact of the sequencing pipeline. In a later genetic analysis, fewer N-insertions in productive TCRs were reported among donors in an Asian-associated ancestry cluster than the roughly 710-donor mean. Several of the top co-occurrence clusters appeared to be linked to parvovirus B19, influenza, CMV and Epstein-Barr virus, according to a later analysis. Because some donors lacked HLA typing at each locus, the association tests relied only on the typed subset. While some public TCRs were present in many individuals, most TCR sequences turned up only very rarely across donors. When HLA alleles, especially DR and DQ, strongly co-occurred, attributing TCR associations to individual alleles was difficult. Presence/absence analyses assumed roughly uniform sequencing depth across donors, an assumption that may not hold. The study listed over 150 TCR beta chains as associated with cytomegalovirus. In a later analysis, HLA-associated TCR beta chains showed more clonal expansion and lower generation probabilities than non-associated chains that were equally common. Linkage disequilibrium might explain the correlated functional status among segregating V segments, but an unknown experimental factor could not be excluded. In a later analysis, most CMV-associated TCR beta chains were found to appear HLA-restricted, with HLA associations seemingly driven largely by CMV exposure. A further reported finding was that TCR beta sequences accurately predicted the HLA-A and HLA-B alleles for most subjects in the first cohort. It was suggested by the authors that the approach could potentially be generalized to other disease states and immunological phenotypes. In a later analysis, the rate of TCR association differed among HLA loci, with DRB1 alleles having the most associated TCRs and HLA-C alleles having the fewest. Cytomegalovirus status was reported to be diagnosed by the classifier with high specificity and sensitivity in both the original and validation cohorts. Some IMGT-functional V segments, including TRBV6-2 and TRBV6-3, could not be told apart with the 87-base-pair reads, so those segments were excluded. The earlier analysis of about 600 of the donors excluded around 17 rarely observed V segments, including chromosome 9 orphons, because counts were too low. Only TCR beta chains were sequenced in this cohort, and the absence of alpha or paired-chain data limited detectable features. In a later analysis, 16,951 TCR beta sequences were associated with specific HLA alleles at a false discovery rate of 0.05. A few of the identified cytomegalovirus-associated TCR beta chains were confirmed in vitro to be specific for cytomegalovirus antigens.

For this clone: Its antigen remains unidentified. Per-nucleotide qualities are absent, and no much larger clonotype sits a single base away.

The sample was PBMCs. The receptor's source is a woman between 50 and 59 years old in good health and CMV-seronegative. The rearrangement combines TRBV10-3 with TRBJ2-7; the D gene remains uncertain. The DNA sequence follows: TGTGCCATCAGCGACCCCTCCTACGAAGAGGCCTACGAGCAGTACTTC. Translation gives CAISDPSYEEAYEQYF.